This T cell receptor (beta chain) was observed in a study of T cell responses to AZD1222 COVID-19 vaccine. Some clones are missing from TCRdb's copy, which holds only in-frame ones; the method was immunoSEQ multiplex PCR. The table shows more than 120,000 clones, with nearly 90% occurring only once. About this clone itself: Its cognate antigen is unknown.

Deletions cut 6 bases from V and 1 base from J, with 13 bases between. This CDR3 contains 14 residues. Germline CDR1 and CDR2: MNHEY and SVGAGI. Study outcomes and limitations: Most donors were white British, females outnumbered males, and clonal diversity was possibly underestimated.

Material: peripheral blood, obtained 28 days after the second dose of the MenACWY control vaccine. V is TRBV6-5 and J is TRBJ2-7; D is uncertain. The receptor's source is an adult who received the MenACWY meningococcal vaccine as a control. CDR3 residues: CASSPLAKSYEQYF. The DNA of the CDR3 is TGTGCCAGCAGCCCCCTCGCGAAATCCTACGAGCAGTACTTC.